Presented here are 11 T cell receptor beta chains from one specimen sequenced in a study of high-grade serous ovarian cancer treatment subgroups. The protocol was immunoSEQ multiplex PCR, while the TCRdb copy is restricted to in-frame clones and leaves out a portion. The sample has over 9,000 clones; approximately 86% are singletons. The tumor samples were collected prior to definitive surgery or chemotherapy. The specimen sequenced was tumor tissue. All receptors derive from a human donor with high-grade serous ovarian cancer.

In DNA form, the CDR3 reads TGTGCCTCCCGGACTAGCGGGGGCACAGATACGCAGTATTTT. It yields the protein CASRTSGGTDTQYF. V is TRBV30 and J is TRBJ2-3; 12 nucleotides line up with TRBD2. Looked up from germline, CDR1 is GTSNPN and CDR2 is SVGIG (reference sequence). The V gene end was trimmed by 7 bases and the J gene end by 1 base; junction bases not matched to a gene: 3. The CDR3 runs to 14 residues.

This clone has a single count. This chain connects TRBV7-6 to TRBJ2-2; the D gene is possibly TRBD2 (5 bases). Per the germline V gene, CDR1 is SGHVS and CDR2 is FNYEAQ. V lost 6 bases, J lost 5 bases, and 16 bases lay in between. The CDR3 is 15 amino acids. The CDR3 DNA reads as TGTGCCAGCAGATTACTAGTGATGGATACCGGGGAGCTGTTTTTT. Amino acid sequence: CASRLLVMDTGELFF. The whole variable domain, filled in from reference TRBV7-6 and TRBJ2-2, reads GAGVSQSPRYKVTKRGQDVALRCDPISGHVSLYWYRQALGQGPEFLTYFNYEAQQDKSGLPNDRFSAERPEGSISTLTIQRTEQRDSAMYRCASRLLVMDTGELFFGEGSRLTVL.

This chain uses TRBV7-9 with TRBJ2-3, with D perhaps matching TRBD2 (6 bases). The CDR3 runs 14 residues. Per germline, CDR1 SEHNR and CDR2 FQNEAQ (reference sequence). V was trimmed by 5 bases and J by 2 bases, leaving 11 bases between them. The CDR3 spells CASSPGDFTDTQYF. The CDR3 region has the DNA TGTGCCAGCAGCCCTGGGGACTTCACAGATACGCAGTATTTT.

The rearrangement uses TRBV5-1 and TRBJ1-2; 8 bases fit TRBD1. The junction had 10 bases not matched to a gene; V was cut back by 4 bases and J by 8 bases. The CDR3 length is 14 residues. The germline V gene encodes CDR1 SGHRS and CDR2 YFSETQ. Here the CDR3 DNA reads TGCGCCAGCAGCCCGGGTCAGGGGGCGAAAGGCTACACCTTC. Its protein product is CASSPGQGAKGYTF.

This chain joins TRBV7-2 and TRBJ1-1; D ambiguous. Germline CDR1 and CDR2: SGHTA and FQGNSA. Trimming stripped 3 bases from V and 0 bases from J, with 11 bases between. The CDR3 extends over 15 amino acids. The CDR3 loop reads CASSLYHLMNTEAFF. The CDR3 DNA reads as TGTGCCAGCAGCTTGTACCACCTCATGAACACTGAAGCTTTCTTT.

The table lists this clone with a count of one. The chain has TRBV25-1 and TRBJ2-7, with TRBD1 matching 8 bases. This CDR3 region has 13 residues. CDR1 is MGHDK, CDR2 SYGVNS, per germline. V shed 8 bases and J 2 bases; nucleotides not matched to a gene: 5. For the CDR3, the DNA is TGTGCCAGCGAGGACAGGGTCCCCTACGAGCAGTACTTC. Its translation is CASEDRVPYEQYF.

This chain joins TRBV6-5 and TRBJ2-1; no definite D call. CDR1 and CDR2 (germline): MNHEY, SVGAGI. The V gene lost 7 bases and the J gene lost 9 bases, with 19 bases spanning the gap. This CDR3 region has 14 residues. DNA for the CDR3: TGTGCCAGCATCAGAAGCCTTGGGTCCGGTGAGCAGTTCTTC. Its translation: CASIRSLGSGEQFF.

The V and J genes are TRBV12-5 and TRBJ1-1, with 7 bases that match TRBD1. The CDR3 totals 19 residues. After removal of 1 base from V and 4 bases from J, the junction contained 18 bases not matched to a gene. CDR1 and CDR2 (germline): LGHNT, FRNRAP. In DNA, the CDR3 is TGTGCTAGTGGTTTGGCAAGACAGGGACTGAGTACTCTGAGCACTGAAGCTTTCTTT. Amino acids: CASGLARQGLSTLSTEAFF.

This clone was seen more than once but under ten times. The J gene is TRBJ1-5, the V gene TRBV9; D gene unclear. Germline V lookup: CDR1 SGDLS, CDR2 YYNGEE. CDR3 length: 13 amino acids. Trimming stripped 3 bases from V and 4 bases from J, with 8 bases between. Here the CDR3 reads CASSGSGNQPQHF. The CDR3 DNA reads TGTGCCAGCAGCGGTTCGGGGAATCAGCCCCAGCATTTT. Full variable domain (outside the CDR3, taken from reference TRBV9 and TRBJ1-5): DSGVTQTPKHLITATGQRVTLRCSPRSGDLSVYWYQQSLDQGLQFLIQYYNGEERAKGNILERFSAQQFPDLHSELNLSSLELGDSALYFCASSGSGNQPQHFGDGTRLSIL.

The chain carries TRBV9 and TRBJ2-7; D possibly corresponds to TRBD1 (6 bases). V lost 0 bases and J lost 0, with 13 bases in between. This CDR3 has 16 amino acids. Germline V lookup: CDR1 SGDLS, CDR2 YYNGEE. The CDR3 DNA follows: TGTGCCAGCAGCGTAGGGGCGGACAGTAGCTCCTACGAGCAGTACTTC. Translating gives CASSVGADSSSYEQYF. The whole variable domain, remainder taken from reference TRBV9 and TRBJ2-7, is DSGVTQTPKHLITATGQRVTLRCSPRSGDLSVYWYQQSLDQGLQFLIQYYNGEERAKGNILERFSAQQFPDLHSELNLSSLELGDSALYFCASSVGADSSSYEQYFGPGTRLTVT.

This clone was seen a few times. V gene TRBV9 combines with J gene TRBJ1-2; TRBD1 matches 7 bases. Trimming took 7 bases from V and 3 from J; bases not matched to a gene: 9. Germline loops: CDR1 SGDLS, CDR2 YYNGEE. The CDR3 is 14 amino acids. This CDR3 is CASGGQGGYYGYTF. The DNA of the CDR3 is TGTGCCAGCGGGGGGCAGGGGGGTTACTATGGCTACACCTTC.